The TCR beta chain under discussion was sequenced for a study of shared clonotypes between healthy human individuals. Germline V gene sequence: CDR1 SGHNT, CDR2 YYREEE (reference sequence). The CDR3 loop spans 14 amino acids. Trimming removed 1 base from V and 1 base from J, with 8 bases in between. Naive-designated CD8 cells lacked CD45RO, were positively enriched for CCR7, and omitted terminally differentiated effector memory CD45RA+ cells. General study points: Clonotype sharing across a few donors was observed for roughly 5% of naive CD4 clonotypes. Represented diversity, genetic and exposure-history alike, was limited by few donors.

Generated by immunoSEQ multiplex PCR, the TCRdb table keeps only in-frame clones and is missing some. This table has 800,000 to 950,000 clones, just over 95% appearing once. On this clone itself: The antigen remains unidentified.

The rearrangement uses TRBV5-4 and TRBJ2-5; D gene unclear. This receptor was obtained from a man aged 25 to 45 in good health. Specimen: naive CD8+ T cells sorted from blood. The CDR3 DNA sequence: TGTGCCAGCAGCTTGAGTGTGCCCCAAGAGACCCAGTACTTC. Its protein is CASSLSVPQETQYF.